A selection of T cell receptor beta chains follows, all from one sample in a study of T-cell reconstitution after alpha-beta-depleted transplantation in children. TCRdb re-derived calls from the PCR reads in MiXCR, one entry per CDR3 protein. The data contain hundreds of thousands of distinct CDR3 sequences, around 9.9% of them seen just once; the ten biggest clones take up 28%. The source was PBMCs, collected before TCRalphabeta/CD19-depleted stem cell transplant. All receptors derive from a child less than two years old with acute myeloid leukemia, due to receive a stem cell transplant. CDR3s include the opening cysteine and the closing phenylalanine or tryptophan. A D gene is named only where the DNA matches it firmly. The listing skips clone size in some rows; elsewhere it reads once, few, many or a size class.

clone_size | d_call | j_call | v_call | cdr3_nt | cdr3_aa
. | . | TRBJ2-2 | TRBV5-5 | TGTGCCAGCAGCTTGGCGCAGGTGAGCACCGGGGAGCTGTTTTTT | CASSLAQVSTGELFF
many | . | TRBJ1-5 | TRBV6-2/TRBV6-3 | TGTGCCAGCACCCTTGCAGGCAGGGGCGCTCAGCCCCAGCATTTT | CASTLAGRGAQPQHF
many | . | TRBJ2-2 | TRBV20-1 | TGCAGTGCTAGAGGGGGGGGCGGGAGCGCGAACACCGGGGAGCTGTTTTTT | CSARGGGGSANTGELFF
many | . | TRBJ2-7 | TRBV7-6 | TGTGCCAGCAGCTTGTATCCCGGAACTTTCTACGAGCAGTACTTC | CASSLYPGTFYEQYF
many | . | TRBJ2-1 | TRBV2 | TGTGCCAGCAGGAGGCCCCAGCGGCTCCATGAGCAGTTCTTC | CASRRPQRLHEQFF
many | . | TRBJ1-2 | TRBV5-1 | TGCGCCAGCAGCTTGGTGTCCCCGCCGGAGAGCTACACCTTC | CASSLVSPPESYTF
many | . | TRBJ1-1 | TRBV29-1 | TGCAGCGTTGTTGGGGCTACTGAAGCTTTCTTT | CSVVGATEAFF
many | . | TRBJ2-7 | TRBV7-2 | TGTGCCAGCAGCGCCCGTGGAGTAGCGGCCTCCTACGAGCAGTACTTC | CASSARGVAASYEQYF
many | TRBD2 | TRBJ2-1 | TRBV5-5 | TGTGCCAGCAGCGACCGGGTACTAGCGGGGGGGTTGGAGCAGTTCTTC | CASSDRVLAGGLEQFF
many | . | TRBJ2-2 | TRBV2 | TGTGCCAGCAGAGCCCGGTGGGCCGGGGAGCTGTTTTTT | CASRARWAGELFF
many | . | TRBJ2-3 | TRBV5-1 | TGCGCCAGCAGCACGAACGGGGTAGGCACAGATACGCAGTATTTT | CASSTNGVGTDTQYF
many | . | TRBJ1-3 | TRBV20-1 | TGCAGTGCTCCCCACAGGGTCGGAAACACCATATATTTT | CSAPHRVGNTIYF
. | TRBD1 | TRBJ2-2 | TRBV9 | TGTGCCAGCAGCGTGACCGGGACAGGGGTCACCGGGGAGCTGTTTTTT | CASSVTGTGVTGELFF
many | . | TRBJ2-5 | TRBV3-1 | TGTGCCAGCACCAACTACCAAGAGACCCAGTACTTC | CASTNYQETQYF
many | . | TRBJ2-1 | TRBV10-2 | TGCGCCAGCAGTGGGGTCGTACGGTGGTACAATGAGCAGTTCTTC | CASSGVVRWYNEQFF
many | TRBD1 | TRBJ1-5 | TRBV28 | TGTGCCAGCAGTTCGGGACAGGGTAATCAGCCCCAGCATTTT | CASSSGQGNQPQHF
many | . | TRBJ2-4 | TRBV20-1 | TGCAGTGCTAGTAGAATAGCCAAAAACATTCAGTACTTC | CSASRIAKNIQYF
few | . | TRBJ2-3 | TRBV5-5 | TGTGCCAGCAGTCCCAGGAGGATGGCAGATACGCAGTATTTT | CASSPRRMADTQYF
many | . | TRBJ2-1 | TRBV5-1 | TGCGCCAGCAGCTTGGAGGGGCCTCACAATGAGCAGTTCTTC | CASSLEGPHNEQFF
many | TRBD2 | TRBJ2-7 | TRBV19 | TGTGCCAGTAGTGGACTAGCGGGCTACGAGCAGTACTTC | CASSGLAGYEQYF
many | . | TRBJ1-4 | TRBV7-9 | TGTGCCAGCAGCTTAGTCCGAAGCAGTTCACCTAATGAAAAACTGTTTTTT | CASSLVRSSSPNEKLFF
. | . | TRBJ2-2 | TRBV7-1 | TGTGCCATGGGCCCCGCGCTCCTCTCCGGGGAGCTGTTTTTT | CAMGPALLSGELFF
many | . | TRBJ1-2 | TRBV7-9 | TGTGCCAGCAGCGCCCGCGAGGGCCCTCCTTATGGCTACACCTTC | CASSAREGPPYGYTF
many | . | TRBJ2-7 | TRBV5-1 | TGCGCCAGCGCTCCAACCCAACCTTATCCGTACTACGAGCAGTACTTC | CASAPTQPYPYYEQYF
many | . | TRBJ1-5 | TRBV27 | TGTGCCAGCAGTCTTATGGGGGGGGCCAATCAGCCCCAGCATTTT | CASSLMGGANQPQHF
many | . | TRBJ2-1 | TRBV5-1 | TGCGCCAGCAGCTTGGGATCAGGGTTCGTCAATGAGCAGTTCTTC | CASSLGSGFVNEQFF
many | . | TRBJ2-5 | TRBV18 | TGTGCCAGCTCACCAGGCCTAGCGGAGACCCAGTACTTC | CASSPGLAETQYF
many | . | TRBJ1-1 | TRBV7-8 | TGTGCCAGCAGCTCGAGAGCAATGGCGTTTTCGAACACTGAAGCTTTCTTT | CASSSRAMAFSNTEAFF
many | . | TRBJ1-3 | TRBV29-1 | TGCAGCGTTGCGTTGGGGGTTGGGTCTGGAAACACCATATATTTT | CSVALGVGSGNTIYF
many | . | TRBJ2-3 | TRBV6-5 | TGTGCCAGCAGTTCTCGGACTAGCACAGATACGCAGTATTTT | CASSSRTSTDTQYF
many | . | TRBJ2-1 | TRBV5-1 | TGCGCCAGCAGCTACCGGACTTTCAGCTCCTACAATGAGCAGTTCTTC | CASSYRTFSSYNEQFF
many | TRBD1 | TRBJ1-2 | TRBV7-8 | TGTGCCAGCAGCCCACGGGACAGAGGATACACCTTC | CASSPRDRGYTF
many | . | TRBJ2-7 | TRBV6-5 | TGTGCCAGCAGTTACGGGGGCGGGGATTACGAGCAGTACTTC | CASSYGGGDYEQYF
many | TRBD1 | TRBJ1-2 | TRBV4-3 | TGCGCCAGCAGCCAACGGGACAGCTATCGCTACACCTTC | CASSQRDSYRYTF
few | . | TRBJ2-1 | TRBV18 | TGTGCCAGCTCATCGTCCCCCCCCGAGCAGTTCTTC | CASSSSPPEQFF
many | . | TRBJ1-2 | TRBV30 | TGTGCCTGGCGGACCGCCTATTATGATGGCTACACCTTC | CAWRTAYYDGYTF
many | TRBD1 | TRBJ2-7 | TRBV6-2/TRBV6-3 | TGTGCCAGCAATCCGGGACAGGCTTCCTACGAGCAGTACTTC | CASNPGQASYEQYF
many | TRBD2 | TRBJ2-1 | TRBV20-1 | TGCAGTGCTAGATTTGCTAGCGGGAGTTTTGAGCAGTTCTTC | CSARFASGSFEQFF
many | . | TRBJ2-7 | TRBV28 | TGTGCCAGCAGTTTACAGGGGAACTACGAGCAGTACTTC | CASSLQGNYEQYF
many | TRBD1 | TRBJ1-5 | TRBV28 | TGTGCCAGCAGTTACCAGGGGGCCGCGGACTTTAATCAGCCCCAGCATTTT | CASSYQGAADFNQPQHF
many | . | TRBJ2-3 | TRBV20-1 | TGCAGTGCTAGAGATCCGACTAGTGGCTCAGATACGCAGTATTTT | CSARDPTSGSDTQYF
many | . | TRBJ1-2 | TRBV20-1 | TGCAGTGCTAGAGATCGGCTGGGGTTTGGTGGCTACACCTTC | CSARDRLGFGGYTF
many | TRBD1 | TRBJ2-3 | TRBV15 | TGTGCCACCAGCATCCAGCGGGACAGGGTCACAGATACGCAGTATTTT | CATSIQRDRVTDTQYF
many | . | TRBJ1-2 | TRBV10-3 | TGTGCCATCAGTGATCATAACTATGGCTACACCTTC | CAISDHNYGYTF
many | . | TRBJ1-4 | TRBV5-6 | TGTGCCAGCAGCTCCCTGGGACGGTCGCTTGAAAAACTGTTTTTT | CASSSLGRSLEKLFF
many | . | TRBJ1-2 | TRBV20-1 | TGCAGTGCTAGATTGCGCGGACCGAACTATGGCTACACCTTC | CSARLRGPNYGYTF
many | . | TRBJ2-1 | TRBV24-1 | TGTGCCACCAGTGACCCGCAGGAGCGGAATGAGCAGTTCTTC | CATSDPQERNEQFF
few | . | TRBJ2-5 | TRBV20-1 | TGCAGTGTGGGGGCCTTCCAAGAGACCCAGTACTTC | CSVGAFQETQYF